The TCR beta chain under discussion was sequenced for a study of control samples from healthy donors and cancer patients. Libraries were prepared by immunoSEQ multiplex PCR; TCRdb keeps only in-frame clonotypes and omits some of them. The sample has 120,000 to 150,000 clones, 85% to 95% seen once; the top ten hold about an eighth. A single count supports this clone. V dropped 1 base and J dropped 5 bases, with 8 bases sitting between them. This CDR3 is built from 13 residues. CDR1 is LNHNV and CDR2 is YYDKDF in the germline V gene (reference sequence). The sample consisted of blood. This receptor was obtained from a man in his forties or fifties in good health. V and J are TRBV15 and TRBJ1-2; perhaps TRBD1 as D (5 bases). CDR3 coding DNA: TGTGCCACCAGCAGAGCGGGGCCTTATGGCTACACCTTC. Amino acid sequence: CATSRAGPYGYTF.